These 2 T cell receptor beta chains share one sample of origin, sequenced in a study of T cells in Graves' hyperthyroidism and ophthalmopathy. Researchers amplified the TCR beta CDR3 regions from RNA transcripts. HTBI primers were used for first-round RT-PCR of the TCR CDR3. TCRdb independently ran MiXCR on the multiplex PCR reads; one entry per CDR3 protein. The sample has about 52,000 distinct CDR3 sequences; about half are singletons. Input material: blood. The receptors stem from a woman aged 45 to 65 with Graves' ophthalmopathy.

Regarding this clonotype: A read error may produce the germline difference seen at one junction end. This sequence joins TRBV5-1 and TRBJ2-5; D unresolved. CDR3 length: 15 residues. The germline V gene has CDR1 SGHRS and CDR2 YFSETQ. This chain's CDR3 is CACSLAYRSQETQSF. As DNA, the CDR3 is TGCGCCTGCAGCTTGGCCTATCGGTCCCAAGAGACCCAGTCCTTC. Complete variable domain (other parts from reference TRBV5-1 and TRBJ2-5): KAGVTQTPRYLIKTRGQQVTLSCSPISGHRSVSWYQQTPGQGLQFLFEYFSETQRNKGNFPGRFSGRQFSNSRSEMNVSTLELGDSALYLCACSLAYRSQETQSFGPGTRLLVL.

V is TRBV10-3 and J is TRBJ2-3, with a possible D match to TRBD2 (7 bases). Trimming left V 6 bases short and J 1 base short, with 23 bases between. Germline CDR1 reads ENHRY; CDR2 reads SYGVKD. The CDR3 is 18 amino acids. The CDR3 DNA reads as TGTGCCATCAGCCCGGTGTTGGGGGGGGCAGGAGGCACAGATACGCAGTATTTT. It yields the protein CAISPVLGGAGGTDTQYF.